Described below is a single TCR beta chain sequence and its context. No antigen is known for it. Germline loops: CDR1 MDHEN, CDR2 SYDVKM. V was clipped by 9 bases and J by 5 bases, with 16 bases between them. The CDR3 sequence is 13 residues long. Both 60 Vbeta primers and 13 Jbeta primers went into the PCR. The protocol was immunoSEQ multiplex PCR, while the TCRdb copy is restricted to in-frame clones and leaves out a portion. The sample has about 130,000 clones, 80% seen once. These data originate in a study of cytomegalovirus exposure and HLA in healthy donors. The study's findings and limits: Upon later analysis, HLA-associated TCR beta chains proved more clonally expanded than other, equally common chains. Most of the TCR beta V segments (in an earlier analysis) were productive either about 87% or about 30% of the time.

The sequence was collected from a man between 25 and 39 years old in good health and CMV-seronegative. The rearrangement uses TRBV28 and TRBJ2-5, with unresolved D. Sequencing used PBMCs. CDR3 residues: CASESGQAETQYF. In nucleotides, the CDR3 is TGTGCCAGTGAAAGTGGGCAGGCGGAGACCCAGTACTTC.